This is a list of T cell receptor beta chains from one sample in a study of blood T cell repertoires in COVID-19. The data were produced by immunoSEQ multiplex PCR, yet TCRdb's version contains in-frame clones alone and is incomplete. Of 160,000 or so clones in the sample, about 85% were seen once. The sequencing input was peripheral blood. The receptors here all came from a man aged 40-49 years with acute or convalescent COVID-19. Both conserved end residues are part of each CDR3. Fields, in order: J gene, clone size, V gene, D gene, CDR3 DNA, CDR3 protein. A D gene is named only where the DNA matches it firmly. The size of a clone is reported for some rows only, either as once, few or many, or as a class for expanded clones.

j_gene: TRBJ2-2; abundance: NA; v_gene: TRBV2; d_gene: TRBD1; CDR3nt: TGTGCCAGCAGGGTAGGGGGCTGGAACACCGGGGAGCTGTTTTTT; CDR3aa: CASRVGGWNTGELFF
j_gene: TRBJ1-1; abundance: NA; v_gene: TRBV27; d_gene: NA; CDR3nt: TGTGCCAGCAGTTTATTAAGGGGGATGAACACTGAAGCTTTCTTT; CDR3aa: CASSLLRGMNTEAFF
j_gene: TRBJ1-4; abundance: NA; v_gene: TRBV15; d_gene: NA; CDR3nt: TGTGCCACCAGCAGAGATCCAACAGTGAATGAAAAACTGTTTTTT; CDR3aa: CATSRDPTVNEKLFF
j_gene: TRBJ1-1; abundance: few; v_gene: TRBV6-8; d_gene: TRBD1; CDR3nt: TGTGCCAGCAGTTATCAGGGGGCGAACACTGAAGCTTTCTTT; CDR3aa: CASSYQGANTEAFF
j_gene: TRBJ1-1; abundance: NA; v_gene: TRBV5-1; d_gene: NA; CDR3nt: TGCGCCAGCAGCCCCGTATGGGGGGAGAAGGGTGAAGCTTTCTTT; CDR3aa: CASSPVWGEKGEAFF
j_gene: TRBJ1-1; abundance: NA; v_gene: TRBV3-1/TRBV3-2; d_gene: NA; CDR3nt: TGTGCCAGCAGCCAAGGGGGGGGAGTGAACACTGAAGCTTTCTTT; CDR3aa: CASSQGGGVNTEAFF
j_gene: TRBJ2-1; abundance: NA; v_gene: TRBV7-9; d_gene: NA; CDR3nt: TGTGCCAGCAGCCCAGGGAATGAGCAGTTCTTC; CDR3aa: CASSPGNEQFF
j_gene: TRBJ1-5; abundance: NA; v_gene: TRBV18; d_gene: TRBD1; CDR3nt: TGTGCCAGCTCACCGACCGGGACAGGGGGAAGCAATCAGCCCCAGCATTTT; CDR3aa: CASSPTGTGGSNQPQHF
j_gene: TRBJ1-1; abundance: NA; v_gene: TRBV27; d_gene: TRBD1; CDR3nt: TGTGCCAGCAGTTCACCCGGGACAGGGGCCAATGAAGCTTTCTTT; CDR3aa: CASSSPGTGANEAFF
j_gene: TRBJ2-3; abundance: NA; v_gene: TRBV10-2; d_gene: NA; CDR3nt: TGCGCCAGCAGTGAAGGTAGCGCCTCGGGAGATACGCAGTATTTT; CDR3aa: CASSEGSASGDTQYF
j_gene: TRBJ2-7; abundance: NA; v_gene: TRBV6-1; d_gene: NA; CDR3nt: TGTGCCAGCAGTGAAGCGAGGAGGGCCCGCTACGAGCAGTACTTC; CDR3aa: CASSEARRARYEQYF
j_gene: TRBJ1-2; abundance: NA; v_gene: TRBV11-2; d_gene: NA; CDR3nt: TGTGCCAGCACCCCAGGGCAGCCTAACTATGGCTACACCTTC; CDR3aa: CASTPGQPNYGYTF
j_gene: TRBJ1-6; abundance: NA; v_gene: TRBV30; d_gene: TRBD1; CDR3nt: TGTGCCTGGAGAGTCGCAGGGGGAAGCTCCTATAATTCACCCCTCCACTTT; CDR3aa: CAWRVAGGSSYNSPLHF
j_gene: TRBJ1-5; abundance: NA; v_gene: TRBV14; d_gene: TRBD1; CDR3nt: TGTGCCAGCAGACGGGACAGGGTAAATCAGCCCCAGCATTTT; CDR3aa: CASRRDRVNQPQHF
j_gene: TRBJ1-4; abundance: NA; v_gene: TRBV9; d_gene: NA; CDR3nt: TGTGCCAGCAGCAGGGGCCCGAATGAAAAACTGTTTTTT; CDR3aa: CASSRGPNEKLFF
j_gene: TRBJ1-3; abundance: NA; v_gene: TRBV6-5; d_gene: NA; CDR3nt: TGTGCCAGCAGTTACTCAGGGGCCTCTGGAAACACCATATATTTT; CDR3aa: CASSYSGASGNTIYF
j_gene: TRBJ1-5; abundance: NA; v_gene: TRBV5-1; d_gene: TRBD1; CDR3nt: TGCGCCAGCAGCTTGGGTACAGGGGGCCCGGGTCAGCCCCAGCATTTT; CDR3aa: CASSLGTGGPGQPQHF
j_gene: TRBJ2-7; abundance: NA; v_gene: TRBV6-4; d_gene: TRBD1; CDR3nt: TGTGCCAGCAGTGAAGTAGGGGGCTACTACGAGCAGTACTTC; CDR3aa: CASSEVGGYYEQYF
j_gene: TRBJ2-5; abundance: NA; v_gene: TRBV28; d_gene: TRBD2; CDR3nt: TGTGCCAGCAGTCCGGGGGGTAAGCAAGAGACCCAGTACTTC; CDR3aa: CASSPGGKQETQYF
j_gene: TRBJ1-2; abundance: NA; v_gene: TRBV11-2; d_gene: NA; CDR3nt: TGTGCCAGCAGCTTAGATCGGCAGGGGTTTAATGGCTACACCTTC; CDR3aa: CASSLDRQGFNGYTF
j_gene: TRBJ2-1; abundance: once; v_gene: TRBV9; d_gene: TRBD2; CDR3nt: TGTGCCAGCAGCGTAGTCCCAACTAGCGGACAAAGCTCCTACAATGAGCAGTTCTTC; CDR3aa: CASSVVPTSGQSSYNEQFF
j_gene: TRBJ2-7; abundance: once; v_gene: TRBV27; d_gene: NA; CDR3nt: TGTGCCAGCTCCCCCCGGGGACTCCAAGGCCTATACGAGCAGTACTTC; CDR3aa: CASSPRGLQGLYEQYF
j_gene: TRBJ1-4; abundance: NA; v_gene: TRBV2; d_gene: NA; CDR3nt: TGTGCCAGCAGGTTACGGGGGGAAAAACTGTTTTTT; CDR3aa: CASRLRGEKLFF
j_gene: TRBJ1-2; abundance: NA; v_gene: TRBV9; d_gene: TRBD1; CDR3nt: TGTGCCTCCGTACCGGGACAGGAAAACTATGGCTACACCTTC; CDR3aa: CASVPGQENYGYTF
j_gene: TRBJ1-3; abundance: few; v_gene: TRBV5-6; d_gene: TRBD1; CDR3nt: TGTGCCAGCAGCTTGGCCTCGACAGGGGGAAACACCATATATTTT; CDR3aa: CASSLASTGGNTIYF
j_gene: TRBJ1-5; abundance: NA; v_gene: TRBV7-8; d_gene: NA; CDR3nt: TGTGCCAGCAGCTCACAAGGCAGGGCGAATCAGCCCCAGCATTTT; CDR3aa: CASSSQGRANQPQHF
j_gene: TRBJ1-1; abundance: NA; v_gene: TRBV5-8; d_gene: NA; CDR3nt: TGTGCCAGCAGCTTGGGACAAAAGTTCACTGAAGCTTTCTTT; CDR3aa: CASSLGQKFTEAFF
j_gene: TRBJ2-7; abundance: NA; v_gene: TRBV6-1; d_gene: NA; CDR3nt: TGTGCCAGCAGTGAAGAGAGACAGCTCTTC; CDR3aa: CASSEERQLF
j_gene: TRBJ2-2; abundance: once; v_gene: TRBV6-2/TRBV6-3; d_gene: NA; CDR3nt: TGTGCCAGCAGTCTAACTAGCTCGGCCACCGGGGAGCTGTTTTTT; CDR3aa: CASSLTSSATGELFF